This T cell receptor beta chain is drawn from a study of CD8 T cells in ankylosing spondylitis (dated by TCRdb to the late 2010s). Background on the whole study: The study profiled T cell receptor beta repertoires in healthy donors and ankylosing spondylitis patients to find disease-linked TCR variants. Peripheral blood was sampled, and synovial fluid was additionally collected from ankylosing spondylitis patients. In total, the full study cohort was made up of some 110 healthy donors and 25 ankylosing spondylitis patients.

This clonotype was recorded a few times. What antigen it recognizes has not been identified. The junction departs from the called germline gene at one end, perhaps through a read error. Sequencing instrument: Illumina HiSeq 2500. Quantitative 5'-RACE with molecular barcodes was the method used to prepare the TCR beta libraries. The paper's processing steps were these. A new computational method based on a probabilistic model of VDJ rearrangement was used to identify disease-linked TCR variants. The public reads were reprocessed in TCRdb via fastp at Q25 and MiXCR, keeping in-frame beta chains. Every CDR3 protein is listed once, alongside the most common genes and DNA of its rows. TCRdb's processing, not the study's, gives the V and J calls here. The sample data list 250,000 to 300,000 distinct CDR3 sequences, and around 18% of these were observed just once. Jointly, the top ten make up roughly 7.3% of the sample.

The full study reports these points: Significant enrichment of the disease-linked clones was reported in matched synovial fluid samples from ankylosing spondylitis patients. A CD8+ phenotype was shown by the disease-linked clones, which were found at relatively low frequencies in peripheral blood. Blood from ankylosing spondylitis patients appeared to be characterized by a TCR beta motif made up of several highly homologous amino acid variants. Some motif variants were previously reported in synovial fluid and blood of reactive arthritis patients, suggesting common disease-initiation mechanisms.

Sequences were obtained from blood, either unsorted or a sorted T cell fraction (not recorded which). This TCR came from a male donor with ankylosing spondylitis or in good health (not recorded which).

The CDR3 protein: CATSQGIAGSTDTQYF. In nucleotide form, the sequence is TGTGCCACCAGCCAGGGGATAGCGGGGAGCACAGATACGCAGTATTTT. Recombination connected TRBV4-2 to TRBJ2-3; TRBD2 fits 8 bases in the junction. There are 16 amino acids in the CDR3, from cysteine to phenylalanine inclusive. The read is trimmed to its CDR3 DNA, 48 bases read in frame from base 1. Based on the germline V gene, the CDR1 and CDR2 sequences are LGHNA and YNFKEQ.